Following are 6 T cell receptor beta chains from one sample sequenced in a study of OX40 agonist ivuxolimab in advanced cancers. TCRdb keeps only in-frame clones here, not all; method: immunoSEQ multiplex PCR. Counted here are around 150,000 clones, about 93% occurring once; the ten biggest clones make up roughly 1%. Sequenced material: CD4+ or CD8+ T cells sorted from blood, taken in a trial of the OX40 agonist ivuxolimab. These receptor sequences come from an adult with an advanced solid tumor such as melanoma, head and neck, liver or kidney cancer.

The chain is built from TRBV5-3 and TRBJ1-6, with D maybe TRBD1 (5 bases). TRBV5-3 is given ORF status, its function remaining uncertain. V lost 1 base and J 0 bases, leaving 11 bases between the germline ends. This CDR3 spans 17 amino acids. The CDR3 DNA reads TGTGCCAGAAGCTTGCCACGACAGAGCTCCTATAATTCACCCCTCCACTTT. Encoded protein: CARSLPRQSSYNSPLHF.

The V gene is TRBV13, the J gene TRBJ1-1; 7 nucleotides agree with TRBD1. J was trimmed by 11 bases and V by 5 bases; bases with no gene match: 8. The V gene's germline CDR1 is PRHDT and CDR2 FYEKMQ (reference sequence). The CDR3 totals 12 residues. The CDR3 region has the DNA TGTGCCAGCAGCCCCCGGACAGGTTGGGCTTTCTTT. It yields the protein CASSPRTGWAFF.

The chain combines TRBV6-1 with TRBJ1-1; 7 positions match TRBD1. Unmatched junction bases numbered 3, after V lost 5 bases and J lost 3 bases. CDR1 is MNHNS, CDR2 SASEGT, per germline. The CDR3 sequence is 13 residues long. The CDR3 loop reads CASSQQGYTEAFF. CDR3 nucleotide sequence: TGTGCCAGCAGTCAACAGGGGTACACTGAAGCTTTCTTT.

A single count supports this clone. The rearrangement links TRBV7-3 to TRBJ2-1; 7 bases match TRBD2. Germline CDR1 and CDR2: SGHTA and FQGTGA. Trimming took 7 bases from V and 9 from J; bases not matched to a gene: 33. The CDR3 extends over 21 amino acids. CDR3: CASTLRRAAKPLAGEYGEQFF. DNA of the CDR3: TGTGCCAGCACCCTTAGGAGAGCGGCCAAACCCTTGGCGGGAGAGTACGGTGAGCAGTTCTTC.

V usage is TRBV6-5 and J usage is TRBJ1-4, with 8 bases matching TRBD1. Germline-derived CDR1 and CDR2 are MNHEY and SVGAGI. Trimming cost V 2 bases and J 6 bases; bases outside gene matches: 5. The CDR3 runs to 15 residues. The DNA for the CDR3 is TGTGCCAGCAGTTACCAGGGGGCGCGGGATGAAAAACTGTTTTTT. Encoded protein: CASSYQGARDEKLFF.

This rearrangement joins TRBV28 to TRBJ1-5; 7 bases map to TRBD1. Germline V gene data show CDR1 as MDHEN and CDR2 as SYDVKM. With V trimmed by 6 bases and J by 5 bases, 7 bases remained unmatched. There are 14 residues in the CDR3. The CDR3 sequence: CASSRGDRYQPQHF. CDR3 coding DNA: TGTGCCAGCAGCCGGGGGGACAGATATCAGCCCCAGCATTTT.